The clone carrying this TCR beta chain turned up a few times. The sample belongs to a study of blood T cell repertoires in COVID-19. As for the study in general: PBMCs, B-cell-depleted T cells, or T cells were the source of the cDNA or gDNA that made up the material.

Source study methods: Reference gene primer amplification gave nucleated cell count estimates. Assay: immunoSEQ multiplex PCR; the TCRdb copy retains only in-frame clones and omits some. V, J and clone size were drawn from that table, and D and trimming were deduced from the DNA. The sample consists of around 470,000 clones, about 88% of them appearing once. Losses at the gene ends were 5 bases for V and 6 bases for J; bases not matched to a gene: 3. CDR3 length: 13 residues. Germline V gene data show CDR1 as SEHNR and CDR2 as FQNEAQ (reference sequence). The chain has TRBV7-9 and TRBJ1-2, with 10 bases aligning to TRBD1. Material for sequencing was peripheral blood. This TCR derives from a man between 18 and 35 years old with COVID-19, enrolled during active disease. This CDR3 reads CASSRGTGDGYTF. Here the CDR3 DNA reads TGTGCCAGCAGCCGAGGGACAGGGGATGGCTACACCTTC.